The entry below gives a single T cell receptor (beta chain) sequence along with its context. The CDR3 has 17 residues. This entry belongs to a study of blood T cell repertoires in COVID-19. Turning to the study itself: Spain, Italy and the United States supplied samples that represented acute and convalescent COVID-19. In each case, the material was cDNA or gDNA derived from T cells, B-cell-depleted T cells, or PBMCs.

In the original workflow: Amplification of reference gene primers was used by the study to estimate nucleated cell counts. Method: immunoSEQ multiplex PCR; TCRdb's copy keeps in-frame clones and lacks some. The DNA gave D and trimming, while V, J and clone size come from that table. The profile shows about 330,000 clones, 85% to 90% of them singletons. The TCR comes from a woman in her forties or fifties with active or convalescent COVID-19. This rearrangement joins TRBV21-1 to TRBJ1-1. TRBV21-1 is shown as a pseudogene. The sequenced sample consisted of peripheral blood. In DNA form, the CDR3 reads TGTGCCAGCAGCAAAGATCCGTACGAGCGGGCGTTAACTGAAGCTTTCTTT. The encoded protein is CASSKDPYERALTEAFF.